Listed below are T cell receptor beta chains from one sample, sequenced in a study of blood T cell repertoires in COVID-19. Method: immunoSEQ multiplex PCR; TCRdb's copy keeps in-frame clones and lacks some. The table has roughly 100,000 clones, about 78% seen once. The sequencing sample was made of peripheral blood. These receptors were taken from a man aged 55-75 years with active or convalescent COVID-19. Both conserved end residues are part of each CDR3. The order of the fields is J gene, D gene, V gene, clone size, CDR3 DNA, CDR3 protein. The D gene is left open where the match is weak. Clone size is not always given. Where it is, it says once, few, many or a class for expanded clones.

TRBJ2-5,NA,TRBV7-5,NA,TGTGCCAACCGAGGAGGAGAGACCCAGTACTTC,CANRGGETQYF
TRBJ2-2,NA,TRBV7-8,NA,TGTGCCAGCAGCCCTCACCGCGGTAGCGACCCTAACACCGGGGAGCTGTTTTTT,CASSPHRGSDPNTGELFF
TRBJ2-3,NA,TRBV19,NA,TGTGCCAGTAGTAGTAGGAGGGCCGGCACAGATACGCAGTATTTT,CASSSRRAGTDTQYF
TRBJ1-1,TRBD1,TRBV2,NA,TGTGCCAGCAGTGTACAGGTCGTTGACAGGGTAAGAGACACTGAAGCTTTCTTT,CASSVQVVDRVRDTEAFF
TRBJ2-5,TRBD2,TRBV7-2,NA,TGTGCCAGCAGCCCTTTGGCTAGCGGGCTCGCGGTGGAAGAGACCCAGTACTTC,CASSPLASGLAVEETQYF
TRBJ2-1,NA,TRBV18,NA,TGTGCCAGTTCGACTCCGTGGAATGAGCAGTTCTTC,CASSTPWNEQFF
TRBJ2-1,TRBD2,TRBV19,NA,TGTGCCAGTTCCCCGGAAGGAACTAGCGGGCCTTACAATGAGCAGTTCTTC,CASSPEGTSGPYNEQFF
TRBJ2-5,TRBD2,TRBV5-5,NA,TGTGCCAGCACGGGCAGCGGGGTGAGAAAGGAGACCCAGTACTTC,CASTGSGVRKETQYF
TRBJ2-3,NA,TRBV7-9,NA,TGTGCCAGCAGCCCCACTCAGGTTCAGATCGCAGATACGCAGTATTTT,CASSPTQVQIADTQYF
TRBJ1-1,NA,TRBV2,NA,TGTGCCAGCAGTGACCTCTACCGAGGCGCTGAAGCTTTCTTT,CASSDLYRGAEAFF
TRBJ2-1,NA,TRBV3-1/TRBV3-2,NA,TGTGCCAGCAGCCAAGAAAGCTGGCAGTTCTTC,CASSQESWQFF
TRBJ2-1,NA,TRBV12-5,few,TGTGCTAGTAGTCCACTCAATGAGCAGTTCTTC,CASSPLNEQFF
TRBJ2-2,NA,TRBV30,NA,TGTGCCTGGAGTCTCGGCGGTGGTGCCGGGGAGCTGTTTTTT,CAWSLGGGAGELFF
TRBJ1-5,TRBD1,TRBV27,NA,TGTGCCAGCAGACAGGGGGGATGGGGCAATCAGCCCCAGCATTTT,CASRQGGWGNQPQHF
TRBJ2-4,TRBD2,TRBV19,NA,TGTGCCAGTAGTACCAGGGGGACTAGCGGGAGGGACATTCAGTACTTC,CASSTRGTSGRDIQYF
TRBJ2-3,TRBD2,TRBV5-1,NA,TGCGCCAGCAGCTTGGCCCCCAGCGGGGACACAGATACGCAGTATTTT,CASSLAPSGDTDTQYF
TRBJ1-5,NA,TRBV19,NA,TGTGCCAGTAGTCTTACAGCTTATAGCAATCAGCCCCAGCATTTT,CASSLTAYSNQPQHF
TRBJ1-2,NA,TRBV3-1/TRBV3-2,NA,TGTGCCAGCAGCCAAGCGGGGGGTTCGGGCTATGGCTACACCTTC,CASSQAGGSGYGYTF
TRBJ2-7,TRBD2,TRBV5-1,few,TGCGCCAGCAGCTTAGCGGGAGGCACCTACGAGCAGTACTTC,CASSLAGGTYEQYF
TRBJ2-5,TRBD2,TRBV27,NA,TGTGCCAGCAGTGAATCAGCGGGAGGGCGGGAGACCCAGTACTTC,CASSESAGGRETQYF
TRBJ2-7,TRBD2,TRBV2,NA,TGTGCCCGGGGGGGAGCGGCTTCCTACGAGCAGTACTTC,CARGGAASYEQYF
TRBJ2-3,NA,TRBV6-5,NA,TGTGCCAGCACCAGGCCCACGCAGTATTTT,CASTRPTQYF
TRBJ1-1,NA,TRBV28,NA,TGTGCCAGCAAGCTCGATGAGATGACTGAAGCTTTCTTT,CASKLDEMTEAFF
TRBJ1-5,TRBD1,TRBV24-1,few,TGTGCCACCAGTGACTCCGACAGGGGCCGCAATCAGCCCCAGCATTTT,CATSDSDRGRNQPQHF
TRBJ2-2,NA,TRBV6-4,NA,TGTGCCAGCAGCCTAGGGGGAACCGGGGAGCTGTTTTTT,CASSLGGTGELFF
TRBJ1-3,TRBD1,TRBV19,NA,TGTGCCAGTAAGAGGGACAGGGGGACTGGAAACACCATATATTTT,CASKRDRGTGNTIYF
TRBJ2-1,TRBD2,TRBV11-2,once,TGTGCCAGCAGCTCTGGACTAGCGGGAAATGAGCAGTTCTTC,CASSSGLAGNEQFF
TRBJ1-2,TRBD1,TRBV18,NA,TGTGCCAGCTCATCAAGCGGGACAGGGGACTATGGCTACACCTTC,CASSSSGTGDYGYTF
TRBJ2-7,NA,TRBV5-1,NA,TGCGCCAGCAGCTTGGACAGGAATGCCGAGCAGTACTTC,CASSLDRNAEQYF
TRBJ2-7,TRBD1,TRBV5-1,few,TGCGCCAGCAGCTTGGCCACTGACAGGGGTTCCGAGCAGTACTTC,CASSLATDRGSEQYF
TRBJ1-2,NA,TRBV7-9,NA,TGTGCCAGCAGCTCGGACAGTATCTATGGCTACACCTTC,CASSSDSIYGYTF
TRBJ1-1,TRBD1,TRBV6-5,NA,TGTGCCAGCAGTCCCAGGGACAGGGGAAACACTGAAGCTTTCTTT,CASSPRDRGNTEAFF
TRBJ2-7,TRBD2,TRBV28,NA,TGTGCCAGCTCCCCGCGCGGGGGGGGGCAGTACTTC,CASSPRGGGQYF
TRBJ1-6,TRBD1,TRBV19,NA,TGTGCCAGTTCCCCCCGGACAGGGGTTTTATATTCACCCCTCCACTTT,CASSPRTGVLYSPLHF
TRBJ1-5,TRBD1,TRBV18,NA,TGTGCCAGCTCACCAAAATCAGGGGGAGGCAATCAGCCCCAGCATTTT,CASSPKSGGGNQPQHF
TRBJ2-3,NA,TRBV28,NA,TGTGCCAGCAGTTTATCTCGACAGACAGATACGCAGTATTTT,CASSLSRQTDTQYF
TRBJ1-5,TRBD1,TRBV5-1,NA,TGCGCCAGCAGCCGGACAGGGGATCAGCCCCAGCATTTT,CASSRTGDQPQHF